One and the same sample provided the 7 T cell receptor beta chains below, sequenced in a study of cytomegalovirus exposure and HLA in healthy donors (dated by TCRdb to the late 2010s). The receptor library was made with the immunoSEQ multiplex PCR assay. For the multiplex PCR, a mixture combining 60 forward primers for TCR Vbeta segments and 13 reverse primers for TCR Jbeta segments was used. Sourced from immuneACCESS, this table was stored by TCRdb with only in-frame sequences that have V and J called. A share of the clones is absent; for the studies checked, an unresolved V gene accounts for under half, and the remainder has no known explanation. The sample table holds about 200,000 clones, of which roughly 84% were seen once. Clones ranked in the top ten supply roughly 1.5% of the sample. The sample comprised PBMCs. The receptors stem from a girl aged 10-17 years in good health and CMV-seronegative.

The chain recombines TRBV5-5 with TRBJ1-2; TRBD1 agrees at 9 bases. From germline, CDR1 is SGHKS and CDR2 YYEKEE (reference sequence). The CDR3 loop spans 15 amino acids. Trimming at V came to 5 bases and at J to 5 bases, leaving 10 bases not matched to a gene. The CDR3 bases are TGTGCCAGCAGTTGGGGGACAGGGCCTGAATATGGCTACACCTTC. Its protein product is CASSWGTGPEYGYTF.

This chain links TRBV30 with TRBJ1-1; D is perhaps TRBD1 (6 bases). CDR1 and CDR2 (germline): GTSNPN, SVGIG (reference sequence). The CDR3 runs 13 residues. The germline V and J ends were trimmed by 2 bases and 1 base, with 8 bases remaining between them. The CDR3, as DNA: TGTGCCTGGAGTACAGGGAGGAACACTGAAGCTTTCTTT. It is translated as CAWSTGRNTEAFF.

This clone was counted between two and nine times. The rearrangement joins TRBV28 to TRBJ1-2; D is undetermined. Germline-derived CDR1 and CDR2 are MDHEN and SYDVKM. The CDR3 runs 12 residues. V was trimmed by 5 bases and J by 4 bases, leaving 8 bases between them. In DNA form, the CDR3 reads TGTGCCAGCAGTCTAGGCCTCTATGGCTACACCTTC. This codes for CASSLGLYGYTF.

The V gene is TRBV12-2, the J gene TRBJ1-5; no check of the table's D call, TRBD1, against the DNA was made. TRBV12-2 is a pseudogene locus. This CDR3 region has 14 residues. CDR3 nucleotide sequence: TGTGCAAGTCGCCCAGGGGGCGGGAATCAGCCCCAGCATTTT. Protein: CASRPGGGNQPQHF.

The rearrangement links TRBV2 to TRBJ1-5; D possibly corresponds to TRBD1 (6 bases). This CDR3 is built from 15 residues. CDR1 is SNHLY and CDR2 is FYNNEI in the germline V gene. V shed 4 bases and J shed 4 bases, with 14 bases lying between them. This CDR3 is CASSGQGGGNQPQHF. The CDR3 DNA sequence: TGTGCCAGCAGTGGCCAAGGGGGTGGGAATCAGCCCCAGCATTTT.

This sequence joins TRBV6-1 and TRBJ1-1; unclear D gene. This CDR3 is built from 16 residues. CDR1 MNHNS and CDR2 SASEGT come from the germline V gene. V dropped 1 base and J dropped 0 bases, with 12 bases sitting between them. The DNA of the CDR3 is TGTGCCAGCAGTGAAGTCGGAGGAGATATGAACACTGAAGCTTTCTTT. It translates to CASSEVGGDMNTEAFF.

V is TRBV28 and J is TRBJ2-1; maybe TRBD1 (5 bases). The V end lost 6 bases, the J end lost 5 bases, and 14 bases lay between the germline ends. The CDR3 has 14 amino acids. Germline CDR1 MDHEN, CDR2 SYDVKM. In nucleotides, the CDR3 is TGTGCCAGCAGCCTGGGGCCCCCTGACAATGAGCAGTTCTTC. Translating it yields CASSLGPPDNEQFF.